This T cell receptor beta chain was recorded in a study of blood T cell repertoires in COVID-19. The overall study: Collection of acute and convalescent COVID-19 samples took place in the United States, Italy and Spain. T cells, B-cell-depleted T cells, or PBMCs provided the cDNA or gDNA that served as material.

Original processing methods: It was from reference gene primer amplification that nucleated cell counts were estimated. Data came from immunoSEQ multiplex PCR; TCRdb stores just in-frame clones and leaves some out. The D gene and trimming were derived from the DNA, and the V and J assignments and clone size from that table. Of approximately 300,000 clones in the sample, 87% were seen once. The CDR3 spans 19 residues. CDR1 MDHEN and CDR2 SYDVKM come from the germline V gene. V shed 3 bases, J shed 0 bases, and the junction held 7 bases outside the gene matches. This TCR came from a middle-aged man with active or convalescent COVID-19. Sequencing was done on a sample of peripheral blood. The rearrangement uses TRBV28 and TRBJ2-4; 14 positions match TRBD2. The CDR3 region is CASSFPGTSGGVAKNIQYF. The CDR3 DNA sequence: TGTGCCAGCAGTTTCCCAGGGACTAGCGGGGGTGTAGCCAAAAACATTCAGTACTTC.